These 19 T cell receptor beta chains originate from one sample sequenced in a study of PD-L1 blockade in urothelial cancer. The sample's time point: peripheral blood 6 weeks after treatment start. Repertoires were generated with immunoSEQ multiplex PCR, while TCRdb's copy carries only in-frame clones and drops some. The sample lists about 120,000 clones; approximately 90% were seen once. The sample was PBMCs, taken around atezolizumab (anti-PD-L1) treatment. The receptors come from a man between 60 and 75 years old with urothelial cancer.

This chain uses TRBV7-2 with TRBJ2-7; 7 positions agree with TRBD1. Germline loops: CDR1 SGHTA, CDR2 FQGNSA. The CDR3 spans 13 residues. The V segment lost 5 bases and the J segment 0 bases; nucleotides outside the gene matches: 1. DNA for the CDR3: TGTGCCAGCAGCCGGGACAGCTCCTACGAGCAGTACTTC. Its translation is CASSRDSSYEQYF.

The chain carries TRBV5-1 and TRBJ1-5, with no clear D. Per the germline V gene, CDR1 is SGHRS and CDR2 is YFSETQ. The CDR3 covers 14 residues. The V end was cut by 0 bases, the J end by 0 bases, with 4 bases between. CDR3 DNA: TGCGCCAGCAGCTTGGACATTAGCAATCAGCCCCAGCATTTT. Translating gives CASSLDISNQPQHF.

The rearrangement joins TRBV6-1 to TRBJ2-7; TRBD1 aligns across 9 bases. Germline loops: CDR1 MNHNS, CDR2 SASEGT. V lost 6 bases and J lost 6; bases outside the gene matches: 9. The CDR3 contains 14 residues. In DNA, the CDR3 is TGTGCCAGCAGCTGGTACGGGACAGGGTCCGAGCAGTACTTC. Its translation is CASSWYGTGSEQYF.

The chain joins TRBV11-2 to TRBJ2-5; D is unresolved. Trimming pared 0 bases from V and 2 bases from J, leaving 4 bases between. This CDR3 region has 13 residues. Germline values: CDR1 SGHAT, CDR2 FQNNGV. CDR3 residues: CASSLDRQETQYF. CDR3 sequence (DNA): TGTGCCAGCAGCTTAGACAGACAAGAGACCCAGTACTTC.

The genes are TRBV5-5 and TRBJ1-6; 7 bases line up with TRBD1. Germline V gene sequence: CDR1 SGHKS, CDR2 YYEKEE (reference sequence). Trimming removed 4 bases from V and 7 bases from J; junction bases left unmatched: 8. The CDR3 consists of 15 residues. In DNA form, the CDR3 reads TGTGCCAGCAGCCTAGCCGGGACAGAGAATTCACCCCTCCACTTT. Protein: CASSLAGTENSPLHF.

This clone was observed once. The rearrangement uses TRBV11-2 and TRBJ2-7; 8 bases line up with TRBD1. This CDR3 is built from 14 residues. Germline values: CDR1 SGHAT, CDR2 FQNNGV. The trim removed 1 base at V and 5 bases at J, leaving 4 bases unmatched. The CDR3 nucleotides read TGTGCCAGCAGCTTAGTCAGGGGGCGAAACGAGCAGTACTTC. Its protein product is CASSLVRGRNEQYF. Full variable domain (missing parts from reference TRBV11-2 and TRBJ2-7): EAGVAQSPRYKIIEKRQSVAFWCNPISGHATLYWYQQILGQGPKLLIQFQNNGVVDDSQLPKDRFSAERLKGVDSTLKIQPAKLEDSAVYLCASSLVRGRNEQYFGPGTRLTVT.

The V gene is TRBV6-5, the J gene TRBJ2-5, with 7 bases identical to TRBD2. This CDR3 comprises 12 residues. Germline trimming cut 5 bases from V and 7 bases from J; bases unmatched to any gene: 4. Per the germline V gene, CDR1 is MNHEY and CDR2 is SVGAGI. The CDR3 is CASSSGIGTQYF. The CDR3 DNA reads TGTGCCAGCAGTAGCGGGATAGGGACCCAGTACTTC.

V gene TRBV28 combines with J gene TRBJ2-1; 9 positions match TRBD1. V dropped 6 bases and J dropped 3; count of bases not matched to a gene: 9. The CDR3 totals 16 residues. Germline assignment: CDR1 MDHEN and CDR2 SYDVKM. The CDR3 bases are TGTGCCAGCAGGGACCCGGGACAGGGAAACTACAATGAGCAGTTCTTC. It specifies CASRDPGQGNYNEQFF.

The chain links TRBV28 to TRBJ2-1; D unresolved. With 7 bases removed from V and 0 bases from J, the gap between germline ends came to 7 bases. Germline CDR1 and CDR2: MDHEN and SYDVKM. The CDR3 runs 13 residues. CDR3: CASTPSSYNEQFF. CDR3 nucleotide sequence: TGTGCCAGCACTCCGAGCTCCTACAATGAGCAGTTCTTC.

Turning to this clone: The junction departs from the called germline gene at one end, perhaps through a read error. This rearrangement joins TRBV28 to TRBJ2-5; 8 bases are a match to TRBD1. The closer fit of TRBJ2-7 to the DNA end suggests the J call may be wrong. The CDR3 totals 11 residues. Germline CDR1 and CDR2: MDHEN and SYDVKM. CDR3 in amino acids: CASTGGYEQYF. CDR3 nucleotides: TGTGCAAGCACAGGGGGCTACGAGCAGTACTTC.

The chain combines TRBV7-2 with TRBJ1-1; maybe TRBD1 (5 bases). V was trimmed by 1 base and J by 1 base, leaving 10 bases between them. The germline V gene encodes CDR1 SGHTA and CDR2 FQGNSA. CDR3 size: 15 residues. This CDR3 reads CASSLGLRENTEAFF. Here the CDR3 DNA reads TGTGCCAGCAGCTTAGGTCTCAGGGAGAACACTGAAGCTTTCTTT.

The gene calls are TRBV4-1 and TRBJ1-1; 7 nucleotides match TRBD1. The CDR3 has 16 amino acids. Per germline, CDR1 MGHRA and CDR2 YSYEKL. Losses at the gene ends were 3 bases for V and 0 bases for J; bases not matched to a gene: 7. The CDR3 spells CASSHNRDSLNTEAFF. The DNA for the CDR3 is TGCGCCAGCAGCCATAACCGGGACAGTCTGAACACTGAAGCTTTCTTT.

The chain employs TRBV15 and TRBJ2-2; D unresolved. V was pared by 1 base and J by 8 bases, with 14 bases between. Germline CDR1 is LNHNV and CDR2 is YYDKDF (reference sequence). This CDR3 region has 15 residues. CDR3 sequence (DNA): TGTGCCACCAGCAGAGGGAGCGCCTCACTGGGGGAGCTGTTTTTT. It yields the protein CATSRGSASLGELFF. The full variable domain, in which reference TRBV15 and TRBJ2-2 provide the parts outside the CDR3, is DAMVIQNPRYQVTQFGKPVTLSCSQTLNHNVMYWYQQKSSQAPKLLFHYYDKDFNNEADTPDNFQSRRPNTSFCFLDIRSPGLGDTAMYLCATSRGSASLGELFFGEGSRLTVL.

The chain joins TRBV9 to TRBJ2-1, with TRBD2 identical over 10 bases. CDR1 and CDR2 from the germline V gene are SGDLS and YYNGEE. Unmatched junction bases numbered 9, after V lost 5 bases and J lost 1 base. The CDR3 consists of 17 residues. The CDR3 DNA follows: TGTGCCAGCAGAACTAGCGGGGAGGTTTCTTCCTACAATGAGCAGTTCTTC. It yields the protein CASRTSGEVSSYNEQFF.

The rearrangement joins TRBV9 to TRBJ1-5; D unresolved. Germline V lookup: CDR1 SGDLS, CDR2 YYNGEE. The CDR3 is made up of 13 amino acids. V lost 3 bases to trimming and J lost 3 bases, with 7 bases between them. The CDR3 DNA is TGTGCCAGCAGCGCAACGGTCAATCAGCCCCAGCATTTT. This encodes CASSATVNQPQHF.

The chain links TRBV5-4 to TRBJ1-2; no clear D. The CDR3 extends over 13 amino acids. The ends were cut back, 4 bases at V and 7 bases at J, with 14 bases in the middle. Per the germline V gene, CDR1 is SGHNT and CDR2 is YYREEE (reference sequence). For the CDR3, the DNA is TGTGCCAGCAGCCTGCCCGGGCGGGTTGGCTACACCTTC. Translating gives CASSLPGRVGYTF.

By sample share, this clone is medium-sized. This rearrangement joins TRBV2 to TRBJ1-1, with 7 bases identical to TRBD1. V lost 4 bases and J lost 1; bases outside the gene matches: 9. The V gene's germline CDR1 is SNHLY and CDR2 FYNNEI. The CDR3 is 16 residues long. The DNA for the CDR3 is TGTGCCAGCAGTGGCGACAGGGTGAGATCGAACACTGAAGCTTTCTTT. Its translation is CASSGDRVRSNTEAFF. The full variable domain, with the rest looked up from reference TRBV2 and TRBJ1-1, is EPEVTQTPSHQVTQMGQEVILRCVPISNHLYFYWYRQILGQKVEFLVSFYNNEISEKSEIFDDQFSVERPDGSNFTLKIRSTKLEDSAMYFCASSGDRVRSNTEAFFGQGTRLTVV.

DNA for the CDR3: TGTGCCAGCAGCCCGGTGAATCGGGAAGGGGAGACCCAGTACTTC. Its protein product is CASSPVNREGETQYF. The genes are TRBV28 and TRBJ2-5, with a weak D call TRBD2 (5 bases). The V gene's germline CDR1 is MDHEN and CDR2 SYDVKM. The length of the CDR3 is 15 residues. Trimming stripped 6 bases from V and 5 bases from J, with 19 bases between.

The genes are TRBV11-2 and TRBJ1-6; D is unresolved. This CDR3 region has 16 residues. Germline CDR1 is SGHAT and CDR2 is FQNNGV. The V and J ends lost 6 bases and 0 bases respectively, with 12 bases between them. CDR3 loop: CASRFGQDSYNSPLHF. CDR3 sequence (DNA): TGTGCCAGCAGATTCGGCCAGGACTCCTATAATTCACCCCTCCACTTT.